This TCR beta chain was obtained from a study of ipilimumab plus nivolumab after autologous stem cell transplantation. Study summary: The DLBCL cohort had primary refractory and relapsed disease, with 18-month progression-free survival of about 86% and 29%.

CDR1 and CDR2 from the germline V gene are SGHTA and FQGNSA. There are 13 residues in the CDR3. The assay was immunoSEQ multiplex PCR, and TCRdb's table has in-frame clones only and misses some. The sample includes 8,000 to 13,000 clones, around 84% of them seen just once. As concerns this clone: Mismatch with germline at one junction end may stem from a read error.

This chain connects TRBV7-2 to TRBJ2-1, with D possibly TRBD1 on 6 matching bases. The sequence derives from a male donor with diffuse large B-cell lymphoma. The sequences come from PBMCs, collected in a trial of ipilimumab plus nivolumab as post-transplant consolidation. The CDR3 spells CASSLQDSSRPVF. The CDR3 DNA reads TGTGCCAGCAGCTTACAGGACAGTTCACGCCCCGTCTTC. The variable domain in full, completed from reference TRBV7-2 and TRBJ2-1, reads GAGVSQSPSNKVTEKGKDVELRCDPISGHTALYWYRQSLGQGLEFLIYFQGNSAPDKSGLPSDRFSAERTGGSVSTLTIQRTQQEDSAVYLCASSLQDSSRPVFGPGTRLTVL.